This TCR beta chain was identified during a study of shared clonotypes between healthy human individuals. The wider study: A couple of women and a few men aged 18 to 49 served as donors. CD4 naive and CD4 memory each took three plates per donor, while CD8 naive took two and CD8 memory one.

Sequencing was performed with immunoSEQ multiplex PCR; in TCRdb, only in-frame clones are kept and a portion is missing. The profile shows some 1,400,000 clones, roughly 95% of them singletons. Turning to this clone: Other DNA sequences in the sample encode the same CDR3.

This CDR3 is built from 16 residues. Germline-derived CDR1 and CDR2 are SGHRS and YFSETQ. V lost 4 bases to trimming and J lost 4 bases; unmatched junction nucleotides: 2. The sequence came from a man between 25 and 39 years old in good health. What was sequenced was naive CD4+ T cells sorted from blood. Subset reported: CD45RA+ positively selected. The chain employs TRBV5-1 and TRBJ2-1; 16 bases match TRBD2. As DNA, the CDR3 is TGCGCCAGCAGCCCGGGACTAGCGGGAGGGTACAATGAGCAGTTCTTC. Its protein product is CASSPGLAGGYNEQFF. Full variable domain (rest looked up from reference TRBV5-1 and TRBJ2-1): KAGVTQTPRYLIKTRGQQVTLSCSPISGHRSVSWYQQTPGQGLQFLFEYFSETQRNKGNFPGRFSGRQFSNSRSEMNVSTLELGDSALYLCASSPGLAGGYNEQFFGPGTRLTVL.